The present entry profiles one T cell receptor (beta chain) with its context. The entry originates in a study of blood T cell repertoires in COVID-19. Study at large: From the United States, Italy and Spain came samples of acute and convalescent COVID-19. The analysed material was cDNA or gDNA that came from T cells, B-cell-depleted T cells, or PBMCs.

Under the authors' procedure: Amplification of reference gene primers provided the estimated nucleated cell counts. Repertoires were generated with immunoSEQ multiplex PCR, while TCRdb's copy carries only in-frame clones and drops some. The V and J calls and the clone size are those of that table, but D and trimming were determined from the DNA. In the table there are approximately 82,000 clones, about four fifths of which are singletons. The sequencing input was peripheral blood. This clonotype was sampled from a woman aged 55-69 years with acute or convalescent COVID-19.

The CDR3 loop reads CASSPRQGSHGYTF. The DNA of the CDR3 is TGTGCCAGCAGTCCACGACAGGGTTCCCATGGCTACACCTTC. The rearrangement joins TRBV11-3 to TRBJ1-2, with TRBD1 identical over 7 bases. Trimming removed 6 bases from V and 6 bases from J; junction bases left unmatched: 10. The CDR3 length is 14 residues. Germline CDR1 and CDR2: SGHNT and YENEEA.